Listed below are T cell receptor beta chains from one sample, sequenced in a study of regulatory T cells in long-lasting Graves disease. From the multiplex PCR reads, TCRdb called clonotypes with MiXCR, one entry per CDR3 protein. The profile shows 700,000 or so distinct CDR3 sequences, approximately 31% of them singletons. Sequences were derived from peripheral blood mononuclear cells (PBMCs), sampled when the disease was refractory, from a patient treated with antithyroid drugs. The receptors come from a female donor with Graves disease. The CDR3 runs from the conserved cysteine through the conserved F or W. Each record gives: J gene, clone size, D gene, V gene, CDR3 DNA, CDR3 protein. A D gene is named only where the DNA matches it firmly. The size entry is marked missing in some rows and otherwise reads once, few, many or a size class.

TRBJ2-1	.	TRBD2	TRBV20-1	TGCAGTGCTAGAGATCGGGCGGGAGGGCCTCGTGAGCAGTTCTTC	CSARDRAGGPREQFF
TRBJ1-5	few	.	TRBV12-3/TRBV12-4	TGTGCCAGCAGCCTCGGACAGCCACTTGTCAATCAGCCCCAGCATTTT	CASSLGQPLVNQPQHF
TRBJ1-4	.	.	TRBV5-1	TGCGCCAGCAGCTTGAAGGGGAATGAAAAACTGTTTTTT	CASSLKGNEKLFF
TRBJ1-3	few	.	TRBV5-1	TGCGCCAGCAAGGACTCTGGAAACACCATATATTTT	CASKDSGNTIYF
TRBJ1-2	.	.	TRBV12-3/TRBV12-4	TGTGCCAGCAGGGTTACAGGTTCCCATAACTATGGCTACACCTTC	CASRVTGSHNYGYTF
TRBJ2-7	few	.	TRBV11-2	TGTGCCAGCAGCCTTACACCCCAGGGTTCCTACGAGCAGTACTTC	CASSLTPQGSYEQYF
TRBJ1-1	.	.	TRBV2	TGTGCCAGTAGGACGGAGAGTTACACTGAAGCTTTCTTT	CASRTESYTEAFF
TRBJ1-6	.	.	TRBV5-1	TGCGCCAGCAGCTTAATAACTGGGACGGGTTCACCCCTCCACTTT	CASSLITGTGSPLHF
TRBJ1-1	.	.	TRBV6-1	TGTGCCAGCAGTGACGCAGGGCAGGGGAACACTGAAGCTTTCTTT	CASSDAGQGNTEAFF
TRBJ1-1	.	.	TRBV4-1	TGCGCCAGCAGCCCCATGCCACAGGGATTAACTGAAGCTTTCTTT	CASSPMPQGLTEAFF
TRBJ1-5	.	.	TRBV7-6	TGTGCCAGCAGCTTAGTCTGTAATGGAACATATAGCAATCAGCCCCAGCATTTT	CASSLVCNGTYSNQPQHF
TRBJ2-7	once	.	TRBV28	TGTGCCAGCAGTTTTGTCAGGGTTCCCGAGCAGTACTTC	CASSFVRVPEQYF
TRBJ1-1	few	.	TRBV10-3	TGTGCCATCACCCGGTTGGAGAACACTGAAGCTTTCTTT	CAITRLENTEAFF
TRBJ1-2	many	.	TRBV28	TGTGCCAGCAGTTGGTTACGCACAGGGACTTATGGCTACACCTTC	CASSWLRTGTYGYTF
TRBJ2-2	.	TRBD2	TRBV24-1	TGTGCCACCAGCGATGGGATAGCGGGAGGGCCCGGTCTCGCCGGGGAGCTGTTTTTT	CATSDGIAGGPGLAGELFF
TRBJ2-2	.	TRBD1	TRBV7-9	TGTGCCGGCAGCCCTCAGGGGGCGTCGAACACCGGGGAGCTGTTTTTT	CAGSPQGASNTGELFF
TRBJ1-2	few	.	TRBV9	TGTGCCAGCAGCGTAGAGGGGGGCTACTATGGCTACACCTTC	CASSVEGGYYGYTF
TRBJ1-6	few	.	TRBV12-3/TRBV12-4	TGTGCCAGCAGTTTAGTAGGTGGGATTTCACCCCTCCACTTT	CASSLVGGISPLHF
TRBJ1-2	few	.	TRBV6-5	TGTGCCAGCAGTTACGAGGGGGGAGGGTATGGCTACACCTTC	CASSYEGGGYGYTF
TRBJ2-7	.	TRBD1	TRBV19	TGTGCCAGTAGTATGACAGGGCGGGACGAGCAGTACTTC	CASSMTGRDEQYF
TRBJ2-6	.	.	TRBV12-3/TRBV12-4	TGTGCCAGCAGATCAGGGGCCGGGGCCAACGTCCTGACTTTC	CASRSGAGANVLTF
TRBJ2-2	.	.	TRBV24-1	TGTGCCACCAGTGGTACTCGGACGAGCAGCCGCGGGGAGCTGTTTTTT	CATSGTRTSSRGELFF
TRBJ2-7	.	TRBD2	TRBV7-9	TGTGCCAGCAGGGACAGCGGGAGTGACGAGCAGTACTTC	CASRDSGSDEQYF
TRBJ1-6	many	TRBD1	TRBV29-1	TGCAGCGCCCGGGACAGCTTCAATTCACCCCTCCACTTT	CSARDSFNSPLHF
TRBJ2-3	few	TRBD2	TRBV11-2	TGTGCCAGCAGCTTGACGGGAGGGGCGAGTCCAGATACGCAGTATTTT	CASSLTGGASPDTQYF
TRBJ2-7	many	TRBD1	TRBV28	TGTGCCAGCAGTTTCGACAGGGTCAGAAACGAGCAGTACTTC	CASSFDRVRNEQYF
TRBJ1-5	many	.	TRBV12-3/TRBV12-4	TGTGCCAGCAGTTTAGGACAGCCTAGCAATCAGCCCCAGCATTTT	CASSLGQPSNQPQHF